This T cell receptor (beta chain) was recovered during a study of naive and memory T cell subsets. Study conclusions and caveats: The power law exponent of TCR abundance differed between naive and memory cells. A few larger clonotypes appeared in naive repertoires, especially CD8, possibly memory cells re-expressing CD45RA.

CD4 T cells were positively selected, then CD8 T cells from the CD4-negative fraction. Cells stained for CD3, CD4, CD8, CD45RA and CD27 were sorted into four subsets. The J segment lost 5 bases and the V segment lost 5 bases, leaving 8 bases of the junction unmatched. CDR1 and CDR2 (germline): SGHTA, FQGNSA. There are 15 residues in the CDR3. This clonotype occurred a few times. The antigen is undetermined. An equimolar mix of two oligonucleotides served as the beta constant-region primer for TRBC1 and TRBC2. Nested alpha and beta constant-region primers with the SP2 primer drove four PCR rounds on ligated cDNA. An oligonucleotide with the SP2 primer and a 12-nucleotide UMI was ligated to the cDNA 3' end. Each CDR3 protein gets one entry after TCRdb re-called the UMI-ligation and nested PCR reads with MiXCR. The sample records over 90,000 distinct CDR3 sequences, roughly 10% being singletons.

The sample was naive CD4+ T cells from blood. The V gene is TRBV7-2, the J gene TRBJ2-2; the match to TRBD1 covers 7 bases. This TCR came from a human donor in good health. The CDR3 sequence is CASSPGTASTGELFF. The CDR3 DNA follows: TGTGCCAGCAGCCCCGGGACAGCTAGTACCGGGGAGCTGTTTTTT.